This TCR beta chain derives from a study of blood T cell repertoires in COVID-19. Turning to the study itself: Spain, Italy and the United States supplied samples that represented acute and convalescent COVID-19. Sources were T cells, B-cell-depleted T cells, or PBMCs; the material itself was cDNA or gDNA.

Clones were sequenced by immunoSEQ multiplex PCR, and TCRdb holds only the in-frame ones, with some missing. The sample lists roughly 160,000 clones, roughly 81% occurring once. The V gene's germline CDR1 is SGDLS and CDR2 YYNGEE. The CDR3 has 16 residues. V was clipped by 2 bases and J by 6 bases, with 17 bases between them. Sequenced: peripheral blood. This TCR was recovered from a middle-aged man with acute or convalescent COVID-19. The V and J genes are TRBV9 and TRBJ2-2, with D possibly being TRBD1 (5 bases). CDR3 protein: CASSVSSGNLPGELFF. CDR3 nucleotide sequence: TGTGCCAGCAGCGTTTCCTCAGGGAACCTTCCCGGGGAGCTGTTTTTT.